This T cell receptor beta chain was recorded in a study of blood T cells in healthy people across ages. Sample-barcoded 5' priming and a J-beta primer mix drove a second PCR of 7 to 11 cycles. TCRdb ran MiXCR on the 5' RACE reads and lists one entry per CDR3 protein. The table includes some 1,800,000 distinct CDR3 sequences, 39% detected once. Per-sample yields of isolated PBMCs were at least 7 million. Total RNA, at least 5.5 micrograms per sample, came from PBMCs. This CDR3 is 15 amino acids long. Trimming cost V 0 bases and J 0 bases, with 9 bases left between them. From germline, CDR1 is MNHEY and CDR2 SMNVEV (reference sequence).

This chain links TRBV27 with TRBJ2-7; D may be TRBD1 (5 bases). Sequenced input: blood. The clonotype was recovered from a human donor in good health. The CDR3 spells CASSLSGVASYEQYF. The DNA for the CDR3 is TGTGCCAGCAGTTTATCAGGGGTCGCCTCCTACGAGCAGTACTTC.